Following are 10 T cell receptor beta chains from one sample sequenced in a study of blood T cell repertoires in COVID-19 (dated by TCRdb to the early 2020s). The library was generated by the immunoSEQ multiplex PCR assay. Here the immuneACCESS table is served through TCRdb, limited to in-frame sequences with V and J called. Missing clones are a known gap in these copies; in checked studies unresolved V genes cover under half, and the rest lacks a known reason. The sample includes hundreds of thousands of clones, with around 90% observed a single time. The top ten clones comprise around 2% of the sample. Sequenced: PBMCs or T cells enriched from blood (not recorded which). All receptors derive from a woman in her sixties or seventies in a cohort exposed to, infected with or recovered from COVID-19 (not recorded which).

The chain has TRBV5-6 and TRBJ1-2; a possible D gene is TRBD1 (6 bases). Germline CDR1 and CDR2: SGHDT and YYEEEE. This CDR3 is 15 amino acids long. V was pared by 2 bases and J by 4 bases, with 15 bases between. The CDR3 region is CASSLTPTGGYGYTF. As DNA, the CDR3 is TGTGCCAGCAGCTTAACCCCGACAGGAGGCTATGGCTACACCTTC.

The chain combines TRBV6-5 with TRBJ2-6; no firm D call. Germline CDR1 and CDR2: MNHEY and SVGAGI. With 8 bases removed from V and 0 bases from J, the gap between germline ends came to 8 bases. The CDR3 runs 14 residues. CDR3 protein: CASRQPSGANVLTF. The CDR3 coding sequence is TGTGCCAGCCGACAACCCTCTGGGGCCAACGTCCTGACTTTC.

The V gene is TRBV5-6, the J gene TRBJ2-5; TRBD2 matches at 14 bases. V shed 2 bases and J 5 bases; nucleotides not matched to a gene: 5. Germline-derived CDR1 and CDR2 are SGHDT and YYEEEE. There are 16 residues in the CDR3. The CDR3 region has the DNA TGTGCCAGCAGCTTTCGGACTAGCGGGAGGTCGGAGACCCAGTACTTC. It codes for CASSFRTSGRSETQYF.

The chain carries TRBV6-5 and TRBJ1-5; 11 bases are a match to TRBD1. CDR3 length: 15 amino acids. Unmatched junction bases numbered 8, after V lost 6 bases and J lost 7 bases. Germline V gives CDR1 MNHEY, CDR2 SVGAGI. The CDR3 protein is CASRDRGRGPQPQHF. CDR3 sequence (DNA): TGTGCCAGCAGGGACAGGGGGCGCGGTCCGCAGCCCCAGCATTTT.

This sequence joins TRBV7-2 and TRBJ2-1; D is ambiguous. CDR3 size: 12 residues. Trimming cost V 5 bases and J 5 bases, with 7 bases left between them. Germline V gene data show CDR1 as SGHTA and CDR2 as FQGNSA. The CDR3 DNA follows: TGTGCCAGCAGCAATAAAAACAATGAGCAGTTCTTC. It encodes CASSNKNNEQFF.

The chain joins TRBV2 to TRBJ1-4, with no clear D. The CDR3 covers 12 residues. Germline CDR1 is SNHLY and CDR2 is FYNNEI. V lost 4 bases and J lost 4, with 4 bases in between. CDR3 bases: TGTGCCAGCAGTGTCGTTAATGAAAAACTGTTTTTT. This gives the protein CASSVVNEKLFF.

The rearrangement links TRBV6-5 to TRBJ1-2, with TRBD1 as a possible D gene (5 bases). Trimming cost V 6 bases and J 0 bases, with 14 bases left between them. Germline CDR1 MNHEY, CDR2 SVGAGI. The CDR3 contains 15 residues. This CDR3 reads CASSTLGTPNYGYTF. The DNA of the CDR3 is TGTGCCAGCAGCACCCTCGGGACTCCTAACTATGGCTACACCTTC.

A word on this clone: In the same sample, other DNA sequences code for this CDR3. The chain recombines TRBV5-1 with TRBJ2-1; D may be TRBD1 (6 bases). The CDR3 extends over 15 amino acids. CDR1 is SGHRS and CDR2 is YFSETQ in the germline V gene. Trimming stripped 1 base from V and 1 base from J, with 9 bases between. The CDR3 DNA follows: TGCGCCAGCAGCTTGCAGGGGTCTTCCTACAATGAGCAGTTCTTC. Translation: CASSLQGSSYNEQFF.

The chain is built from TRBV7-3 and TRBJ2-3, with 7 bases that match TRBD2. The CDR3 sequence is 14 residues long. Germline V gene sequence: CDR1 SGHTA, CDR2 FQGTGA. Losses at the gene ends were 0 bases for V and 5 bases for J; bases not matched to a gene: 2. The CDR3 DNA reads TGTGCCAGCAGCTTAACAGGGAGGGGAGATACGCAGTATTTT. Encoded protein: CASSLTGRGDTQYF.

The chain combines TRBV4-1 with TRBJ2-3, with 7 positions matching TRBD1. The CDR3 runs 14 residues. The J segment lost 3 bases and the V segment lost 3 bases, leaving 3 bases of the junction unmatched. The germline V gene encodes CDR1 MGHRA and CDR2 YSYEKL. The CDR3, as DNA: TGCGCCAGCAGCCAGGCACAGGGGACAGATACGCAGTATTTT. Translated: CASSQAQGTDTQYF.